This is a list of T cell receptor beta chains from one sample in a study of OX40 agonist ivuxolimab in advanced cancers. Only in-frame clones appear in the TCRdb table, and some are missing; sequencing was by immunoSEQ multiplex PCR. The table records tens of thousands of clones, 65% to 85% of them present only once. Sequenced here: CD4+ or CD8+ T cells sorted from blood, sampled in a trial of the OX40 agonist ivuxolimab. These receptors were obtained from an adult with an advanced solid tumor such as melanoma, head and neck, liver or kidney cancer. Both conserved end residues are part of each CDR3. D genes are given only for firm matches. Rows give clone size only sometimes, using once, few, many, or a class for an expanded clone.

size,D,J,V,DNA,CDR3
.,TRBD1,TRBJ1-6,TRBV18,TGTGCCAGCTCATTCGACAGGGGGCCGGATTCACCCCTCCACTTT,CASSFDRGPDSPLHF
.,.,TRBJ2-7,TRBV30,TGTGCCTGGAGGCCCCATGGTTGGCACCCCACCTCCTACGAGCAGTACTTC,CAWRPHGWHPTSYEQYF
few,.,TRBJ1-4,TRBV6-1,TGTGCCAGCAGTAACAGCCTTGATGAAAAACTGTTTTTT,CASSNSLDEKLFF
.,TRBD1,TRBJ1-5,TRBV15,TGTGCCACCAGCGCCGGGACAGGGGAAATAAGCAATCAGCCCCAGCATTTT,CATSAGTGEISNQPQHF
.,.,TRBJ1-3,TRBV7-8,TGTGCCAGCAGCTTATGGCCAGACCCTGGAAACACCATATATTTT,CASSLWPDPGNTIYF
.,.,TRBJ2-1,TRBV7-9,TGTGCCAGCAGCTACAGGGCGGATAGCTCCTACAATGAGCAGTTCTTC,CASSYRADSSYNEQFF
.,.,TRBJ2-1,TRBV14,TGTGCCAGCAGCCAACTCAGGGGTTCGAGTGAGCAGTTCTTC,CASSQLRGSSEQFF
.,TRBD2,TRBJ2-3,TRBV19,TGTGCCACTGTGCCTAGCGGGTTTAGCACAGATACGCAGTATTTT,CATVPSGFSTDTQYF
once,.,TRBJ1-1,TRBV28,TGTGCCATGTCCAGAACAGGGATAGATGAAGCTTTCTTT,CAMSRTGIDEAFF
.,.,TRBJ2-3,TRBV14,TGTGCCAGCAGCCAAGAGCTGAAAACGCAGTATTTT,CASSQELKTQYF
.,.,TRBJ2-3,TRBV14,TGTGCCAGCAGCCAATGGCGGTCCACAGATACGCAGTATTTT,CASSQWRSTDTQYF
.,.,TRBJ1-1,TRBV28,TGTGCCAGCAGTCCCTGGGGGGCTAGCGCTGAAGCTTTCTTT,CASSPWGASAEAFF
once,TRBD1,TRBJ2-1,TRBV19,TGTGCCAGTAGCATTACGGCAAACAGGGGATTACAGGGACAACAGTTCTTC,CASSITANRGLQGQQFF
.,.,TRBJ2-5,TRBV7-6,TGTGCCAGCAGTCACGGGGAGACCCAGTACTTC,CASSHGETQYF
once,.,TRBJ1-1,TRBV18,TGTGCCAGCTCACCACCACAGTTGAACACTGAAGCTTTCTTT,CASSPPQLNTEAFF
.,TRBD2,TRBJ2-4,TRBV29-1,TGCAGCGTTGAGCTAGCGGCCAATACCAAAAACATTCAGTACTTC,CSVELAANTKNIQYF
.,TRBD2,TRBJ2-5,TRBV4-1,TGCGCCAGCAGCCAAGATTCGGCGGGGAGGGCCGGAGAGACCCAGTACTTC,CASSQDSAGRAGETQYF
.,TRBD1,TRBJ2-7,TRBV7-9,TGTGCCAGCAGCTGGAATATGGGACAGAGCTCCTACGAGCAGTACTTC,CASSWNMGQSSYEQYF
.,.,TRBJ2-5,TRBV15,TGTGCCACCAGCATTGGACAGGGAGGGGCGGAGGCCCAGTACTTC,CATSIGQGGAEAQYF
few,.,TRBJ1-5,TRBV11-1,TGTGCCAGCAGCTTAGCTCGAGATCAGCCCCAGCATTTT,CASSLARDQPQHF
.,.,TRBJ1-2,TRBV18,TGTGCCAGCTCACCGGAGGGGAGGGTCAACTATGGCTACACCTTC,CASSPEGRVNYGYTF
.,TRBD2,TRBJ2-1,TRBV5-1,TGCGCCAGCAGCTCGTTTGGGACTAGGACTTCCTACAATGAGCAGTTCTTC,CASSSFGTRTSYNEQFF
.,TRBD2,TRBJ2-3,TRBV5-6,TGTGCCAGCAGCCCTCTCGGAGCGGGAGGATCCGATACGCAGTATTTT,CASSPLGAGGSDTQYF